This T cell receptor (beta chain) stems from a study of T cell repertoires in ileal Crohn's disease. Study background: Every patient was operated on for stricturing (roughly 61%) or penetrating (approximately 39%) complications. Postoperative therapy was given to about half: 11 thiopurines, 15 to 20 anti-TNF agents. Overall study findings and caveats: Compared with non-smokers, active smokers at surgery showed more clonal expansions.

Included were adult ileal or ileocolonic Crohn's patients indicated for ileocolonic resection. Trimming removed 9 bases from V and 3 bases from J; junction bases left unmatched: 8. Germline assignment: CDR1 MDHEN and CDR2 SYDVKM. This CDR3 has 14 residues. The protocol was immunoSEQ multiplex PCR, while the TCRdb copy is restricted to in-frame clones and leaves out a portion. The sample holds approximately 13,000 clones; nearly 80% are singletons and the top ten take around 4.6%. As concerns this clone: The target antigen is unknown.

Sequencing was carried out using ileal tissue. J is TRBJ1-2 and V is TRBV28; 9 positions agree with TRBD1. This receptor was taken from an adult with Crohn's disease. CDR3 sequence: CASRPGQGHYGYTF. For the CDR3, the DNA is TGTGCCAGTCGGCCGGGACAGGGCCACTATGGCTACACCTTC.